This TCR beta chain was captured in a study of early T cells in non-severe SARS-CoV-2 infection. Germline V CDR1 and CDR2: DFQATT, SNEGSKA (reference sequence). J lost 4 bases, V lost 1 base, and 21 bases had no gene match. This CDR3 comprises 19 residues. TCRdb fed the 5' RACE reads into MiXCR, producing one record per CDR3 protein. The sample shows about 28,000 distinct CDR3 sequences, approximately 5.6% of them seen only once. This clonotype showed up just a few times. V is TRBV20-1 and J is TRBJ1-2, with 7 bases matching TRBD1. The sequencing input was whole blood. The sequence came from an adult who was a healthcare worker with PCR-confirmed SARS-CoV-2 infection or an uninfected control (not recorded which). In DNA form, the CDR3 reads TGCAGTGCTAGAGGGGGGGTCGTCCGACAGGGAAAGGTAGTCTATGGCTACACCTTC. The encoded protein is CSARGGVVRQGKVVYGYTF.